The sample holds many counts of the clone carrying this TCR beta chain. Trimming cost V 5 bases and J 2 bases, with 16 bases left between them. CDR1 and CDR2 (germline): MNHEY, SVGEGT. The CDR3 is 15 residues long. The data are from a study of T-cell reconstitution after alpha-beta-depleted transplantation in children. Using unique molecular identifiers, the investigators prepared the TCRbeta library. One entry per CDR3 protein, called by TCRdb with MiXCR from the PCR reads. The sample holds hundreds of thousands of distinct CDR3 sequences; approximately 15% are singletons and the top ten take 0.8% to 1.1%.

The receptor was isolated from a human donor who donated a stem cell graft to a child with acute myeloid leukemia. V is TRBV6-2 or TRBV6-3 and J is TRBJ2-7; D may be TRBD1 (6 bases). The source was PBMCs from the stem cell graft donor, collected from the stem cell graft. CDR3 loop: CASSSPPDSPYEQYF. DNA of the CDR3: TGTGCCAGCAGTAGTCCACCGGACAGCCCCTACGAGCAGTACTTC.